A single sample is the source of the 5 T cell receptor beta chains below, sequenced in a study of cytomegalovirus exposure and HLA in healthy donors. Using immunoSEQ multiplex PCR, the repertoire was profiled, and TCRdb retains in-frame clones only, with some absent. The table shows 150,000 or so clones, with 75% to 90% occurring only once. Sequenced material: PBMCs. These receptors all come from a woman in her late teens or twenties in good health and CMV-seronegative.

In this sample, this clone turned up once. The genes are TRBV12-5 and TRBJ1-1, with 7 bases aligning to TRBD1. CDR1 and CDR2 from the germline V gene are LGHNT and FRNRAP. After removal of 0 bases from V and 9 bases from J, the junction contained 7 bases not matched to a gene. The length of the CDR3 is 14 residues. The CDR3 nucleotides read TGTGCTAGTGGTTTGGTCGGGACAGACGGGAAAGCTTTCTTT. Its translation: CASGLVGTDGKAFF.

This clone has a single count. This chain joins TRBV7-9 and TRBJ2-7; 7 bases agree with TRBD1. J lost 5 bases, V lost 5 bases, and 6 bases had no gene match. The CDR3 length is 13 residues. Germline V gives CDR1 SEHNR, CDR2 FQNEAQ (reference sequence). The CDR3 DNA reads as TGTGCCAGCAGCGCCCGGGACAGCGACGAGCAGTACTTC. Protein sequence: CASSARDSDEQYF.

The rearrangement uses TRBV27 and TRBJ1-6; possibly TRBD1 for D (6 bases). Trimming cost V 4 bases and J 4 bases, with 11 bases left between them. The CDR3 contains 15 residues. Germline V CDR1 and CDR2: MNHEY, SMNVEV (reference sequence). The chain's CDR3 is CASSYTGTYNSPLHF. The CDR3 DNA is TGTGCCAGCAGTTATACAGGGACGTATAATTCACCCCTCCACTTT.

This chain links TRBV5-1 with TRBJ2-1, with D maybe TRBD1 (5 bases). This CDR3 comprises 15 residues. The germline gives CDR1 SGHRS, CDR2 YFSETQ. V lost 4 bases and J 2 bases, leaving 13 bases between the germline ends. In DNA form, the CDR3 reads TGCGCCAGCAGCGGAACAGGTGGTCCCTACAATGAGCAGTTCTTC. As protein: CASSGTGGPYNEQFF.

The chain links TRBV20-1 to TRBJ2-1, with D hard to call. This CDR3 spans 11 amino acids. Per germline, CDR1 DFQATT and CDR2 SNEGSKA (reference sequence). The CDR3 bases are TGCAGCGCCGAGCCGTACGGTGAGCAGTTCTTC. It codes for CSAEPYGEQFF.